This entry features one TCR beta chain sequence. Antigen: not known. The protocol was immunoSEQ multiplex PCR, while the TCRdb copy is restricted to in-frame clones and leaves out a portion. The sample contains roughly 92,000 clones, roughly 82% of which appear only once. This sample was included in a study of radiation and T cells in renal cell carcinoma. General observations from the study: In blood, top tumor clones expanded by 2 weeks, shrinking by 4. Pretreatment tumor biopsies were lacking, so baseline clonotypes are unknown.

The V and J ends lost 8 bases and 4 bases respectively, with 9 bases between them. This CDR3 is 12 amino acids long. CDR1 MNHEY and CDR2 SVGAGI come from the germline V gene. Time point: blood 4 weeks post-SBRT, at nephrectomy. Indicated treatment: 15 Gy SBRT to primary tumor, nephrectomy 4 weeks later. Nephrectomy followed 15 Gy stereotactic body radiation by 4 weeks. Clear cell pathology was present in this patient's renal cell carcinoma. This sample comprised blood, obtained from a patient whose treatment included radiotherapy and nephrectomy. The clonotype originates from a man aged 60 to 69 with renal cell carcinoma. This chain uses TRBV6-5 with TRBJ2-1, with D possibly matching TRBD1 (5 bases). The DNA for the CDR3 is TGTGCCAGCGGCCAGGGATACAATGAGCAGTTCTTC. Protein sequence: CASGQGYNEQFF.